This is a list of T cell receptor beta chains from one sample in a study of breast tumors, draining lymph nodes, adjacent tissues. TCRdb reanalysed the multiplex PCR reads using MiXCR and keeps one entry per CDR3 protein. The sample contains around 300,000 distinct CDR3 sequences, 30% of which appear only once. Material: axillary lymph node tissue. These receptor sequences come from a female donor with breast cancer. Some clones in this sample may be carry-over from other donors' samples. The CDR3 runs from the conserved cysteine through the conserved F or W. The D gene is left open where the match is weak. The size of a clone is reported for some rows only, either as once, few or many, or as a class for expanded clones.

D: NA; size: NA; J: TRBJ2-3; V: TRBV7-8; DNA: TGTGCCAGCAGCCCCGGGACTCTGGGTACGCAGTATTTT; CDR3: CASSPGTLGTQYF
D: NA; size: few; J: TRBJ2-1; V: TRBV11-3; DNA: TGTGCCAGCAGCTTAGTATCGGGGGCAGGTTTCTACAATGAGCAGTTCTTC; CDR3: CASSLVSGAGFYNEQFF
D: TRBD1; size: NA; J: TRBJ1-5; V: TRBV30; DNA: TGTGCCTGGAGTCCCGGACAGGGGGCCGGTCAGCCCCAGCATTTT; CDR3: CAWSPGQGAGQPQHF
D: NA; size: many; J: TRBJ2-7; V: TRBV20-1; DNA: TGCAGTGCTAGTGCAGGCTCTACTTACGAGCAGTACTTC; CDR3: CSASAGSTYEQYF
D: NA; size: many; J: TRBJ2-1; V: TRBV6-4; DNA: TGTGCCAGCAGTGACGGTGTTAGGGGCAGTGAGCAGTTCTTC; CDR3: CASSDGVRGSEQFF
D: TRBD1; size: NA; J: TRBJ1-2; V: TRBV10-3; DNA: TGTGCCATCGGCCAGGGGGAGTCAGACGGCTACACCTTC; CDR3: CAIGQGESDGYTF
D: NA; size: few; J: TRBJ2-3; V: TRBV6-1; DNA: TGTGCCAGCAGTGCGGCTGATTACACAGATACGCAGTATTTT; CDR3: CASSAADYTDTQYF
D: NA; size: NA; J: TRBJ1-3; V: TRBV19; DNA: TGCGCCACCTCCGGGACGGTGGACGCCATATACTTT; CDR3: CATSGTVDAIYF
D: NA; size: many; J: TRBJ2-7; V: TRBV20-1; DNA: TGCAGTGCTAGAGATACCACCCGACAGGAGCAGTACTTC; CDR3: CSARDTTRQEQYF
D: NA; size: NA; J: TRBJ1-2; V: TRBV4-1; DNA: TGCGCCAGCAGCCGAATCCCCGGGTTGGGGGGTTCTGGCTACACCTTC; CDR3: CASSRIPGLGGSGYTF
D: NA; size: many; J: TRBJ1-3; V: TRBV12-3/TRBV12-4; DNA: TGTGCCAGCAGTTTTAGTGACACCATATATTTT; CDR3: CASSFSDTIYF
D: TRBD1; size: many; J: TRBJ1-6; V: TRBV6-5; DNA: TGTGCCAGCAGTCGGACTCCGGGACAGGGATGGGCCTATAATTCACCCCTCCACTTT; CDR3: CASSRTPGQGWAYNSPLHF
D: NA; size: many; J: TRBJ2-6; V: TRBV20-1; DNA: TGCAGTGCCAGCCCCAGGCTCTCTGGGGCCAACGTCCTGACTTTC; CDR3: CSASPRLSGANVLTF
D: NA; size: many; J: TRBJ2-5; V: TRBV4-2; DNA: TGTGCCAGCAGCCAAGATTTAGGCCAAGAGACCCAGTACTTC; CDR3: CASSQDLGQETQYF
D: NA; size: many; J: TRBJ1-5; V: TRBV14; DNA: TGTGCCAGCAGCCAAGGCAGTAATCAGCCCCAGCATTTT; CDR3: CASSQGSNQPQHF
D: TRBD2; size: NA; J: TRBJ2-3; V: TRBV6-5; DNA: TGTGCCAGCAGTCACGGGGTCGGGACTAGCGGGAGGGCCACAGATACGCAGTATTTT; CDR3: CASSHGVGTSGRATDTQYF
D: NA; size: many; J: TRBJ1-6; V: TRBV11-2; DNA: TGTGCCAGCAGCGTGATGCTGGATCTAGGGAATTCACCCCTCCACTTT; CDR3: CASSVMLDLGNSPLHF
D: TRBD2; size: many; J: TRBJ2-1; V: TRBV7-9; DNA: TGTGCCAGCAGCTTAGCGCTAGCGGGAGGGCCTGAGCAGTTCTTC; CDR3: CASSLALAGGPEQFF